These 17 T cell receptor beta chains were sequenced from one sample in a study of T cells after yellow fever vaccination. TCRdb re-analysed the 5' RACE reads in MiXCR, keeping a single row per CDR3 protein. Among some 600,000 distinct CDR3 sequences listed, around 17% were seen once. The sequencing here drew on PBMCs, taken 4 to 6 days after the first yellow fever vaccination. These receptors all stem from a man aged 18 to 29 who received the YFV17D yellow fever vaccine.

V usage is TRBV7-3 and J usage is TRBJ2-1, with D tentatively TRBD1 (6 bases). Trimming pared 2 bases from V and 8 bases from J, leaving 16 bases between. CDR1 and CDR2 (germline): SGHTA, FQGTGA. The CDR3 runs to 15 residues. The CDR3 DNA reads TGTGCCAGCAGCTTAGGGAGCCACAGGGTCGATGAGCAGTTCTTC. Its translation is CASSLGSHRVDEQFF.

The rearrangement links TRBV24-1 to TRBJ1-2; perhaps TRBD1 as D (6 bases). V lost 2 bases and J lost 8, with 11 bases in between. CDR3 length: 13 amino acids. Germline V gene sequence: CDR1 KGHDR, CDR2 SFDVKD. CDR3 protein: CATSDSRGYGYTF. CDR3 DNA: TGTGCCACCAGTGATTCCAGGGGATACGGCTACACCTTC.

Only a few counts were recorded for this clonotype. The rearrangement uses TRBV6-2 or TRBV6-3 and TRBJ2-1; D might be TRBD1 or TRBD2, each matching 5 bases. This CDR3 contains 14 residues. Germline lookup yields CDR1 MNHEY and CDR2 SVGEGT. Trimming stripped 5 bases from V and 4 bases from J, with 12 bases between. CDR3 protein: CASSTGPAYNEQFF. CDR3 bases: TGTGCCAGCAGTACGGGACCAGCGTACAATGAGCAGTTCTTC.

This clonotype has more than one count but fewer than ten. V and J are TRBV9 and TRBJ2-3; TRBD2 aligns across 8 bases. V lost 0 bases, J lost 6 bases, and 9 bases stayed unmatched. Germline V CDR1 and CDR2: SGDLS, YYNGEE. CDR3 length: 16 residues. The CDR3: CASSVEGSGNPDTQYF. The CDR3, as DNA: TGTGCCAGCAGCGTAGAGGGTAGCGGGAATCCGGATACGCAGTATTTT.

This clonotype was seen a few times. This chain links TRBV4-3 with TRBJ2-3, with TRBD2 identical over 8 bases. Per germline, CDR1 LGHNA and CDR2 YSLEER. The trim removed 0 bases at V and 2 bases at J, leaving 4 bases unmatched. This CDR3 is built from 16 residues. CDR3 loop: CASSQDVRGATDTQYF. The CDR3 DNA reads TGCGCCAGCAGCCAAGATGTGCGGGGGGCCACAGATACGCAGTATTTT.

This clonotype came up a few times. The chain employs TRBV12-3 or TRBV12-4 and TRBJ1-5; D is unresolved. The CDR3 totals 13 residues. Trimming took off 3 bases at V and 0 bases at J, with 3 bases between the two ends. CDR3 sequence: CASSFLSNQPQHF. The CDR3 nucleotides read TGTGCCAGCAGTTTCCTTAGCAATCAGCCCCAGCATTTT.

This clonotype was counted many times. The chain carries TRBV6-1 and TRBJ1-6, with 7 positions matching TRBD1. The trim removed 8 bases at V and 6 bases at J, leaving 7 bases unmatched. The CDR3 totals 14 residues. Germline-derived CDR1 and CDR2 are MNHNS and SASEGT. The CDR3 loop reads CASESTGFNSPLHF. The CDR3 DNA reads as TGTGCCAGCGAATCGACAGGGTTTAATTCACCCCTCCACTTT.

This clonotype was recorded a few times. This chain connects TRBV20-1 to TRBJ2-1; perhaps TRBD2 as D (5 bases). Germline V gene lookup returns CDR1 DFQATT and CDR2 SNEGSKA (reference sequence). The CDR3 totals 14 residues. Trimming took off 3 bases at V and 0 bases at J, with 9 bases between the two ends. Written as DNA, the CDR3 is TGCAGTGCTAGTCGGAGGAGCTCCTACAATGAGCAGTTCTTC. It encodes CSASRRSSYNEQFF.

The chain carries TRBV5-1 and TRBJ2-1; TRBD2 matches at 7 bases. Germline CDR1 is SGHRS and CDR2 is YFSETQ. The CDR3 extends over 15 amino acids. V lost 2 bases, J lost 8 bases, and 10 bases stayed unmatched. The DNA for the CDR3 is TGCGCCAGCAGCTTAGGGACTACGGAGGTCCATGAGCAGTTCTTC. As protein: CASSLGTTEVHEQFF.

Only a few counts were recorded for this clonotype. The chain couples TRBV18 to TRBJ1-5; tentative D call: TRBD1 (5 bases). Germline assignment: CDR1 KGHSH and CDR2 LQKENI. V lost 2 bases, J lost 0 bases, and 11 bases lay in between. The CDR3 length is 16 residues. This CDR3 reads CASSPKGIYSNQPQHF. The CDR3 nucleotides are TGTGCCAGCTCACCAAAGGGGATTTATAGCAATCAGCCCCAGCATTTT.

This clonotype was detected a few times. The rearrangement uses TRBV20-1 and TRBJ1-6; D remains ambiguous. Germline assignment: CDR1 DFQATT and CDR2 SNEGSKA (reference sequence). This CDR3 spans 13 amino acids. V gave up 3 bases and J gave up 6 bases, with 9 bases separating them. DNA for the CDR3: TGCAGTGCTAGGGTGCAGATTAATTCACCCCTCCACTTT. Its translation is CSARVQINSPLHF.

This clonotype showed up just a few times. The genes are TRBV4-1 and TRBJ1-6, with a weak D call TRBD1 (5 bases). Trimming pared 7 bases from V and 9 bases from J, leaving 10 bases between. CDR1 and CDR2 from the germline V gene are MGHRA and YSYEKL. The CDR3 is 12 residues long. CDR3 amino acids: CASNGGSSPLHF. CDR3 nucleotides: TGCGCCAGCAATGGGGGGAGTTCACCCCTCCACTTT.

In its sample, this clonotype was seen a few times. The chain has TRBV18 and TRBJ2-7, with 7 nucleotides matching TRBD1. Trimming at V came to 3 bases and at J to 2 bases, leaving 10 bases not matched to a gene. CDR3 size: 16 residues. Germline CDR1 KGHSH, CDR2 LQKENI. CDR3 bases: TGTGCCAGCTCACCCCGACTCGCAGGGGGACCCTACGAGCAGTACTTC. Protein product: CASSPRLAGGPYEQYF.

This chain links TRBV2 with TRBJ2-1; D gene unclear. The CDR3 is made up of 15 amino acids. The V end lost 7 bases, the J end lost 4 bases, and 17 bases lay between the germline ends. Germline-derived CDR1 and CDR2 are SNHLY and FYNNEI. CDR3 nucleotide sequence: TGTGCCAGCAAGAGACACAAATCGTTATACAATGAGCAGTTCTTC. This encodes CASKRHKSLYNEQFF.

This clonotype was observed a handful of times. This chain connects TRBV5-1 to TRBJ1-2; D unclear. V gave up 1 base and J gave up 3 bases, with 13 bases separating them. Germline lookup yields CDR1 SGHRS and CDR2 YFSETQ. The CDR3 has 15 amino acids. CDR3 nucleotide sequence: TGCGCCAGCAGCTTGTTGGCAGTACTAGACTATGGCTACACCTTC. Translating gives CASSLLAVLDYGYTF.

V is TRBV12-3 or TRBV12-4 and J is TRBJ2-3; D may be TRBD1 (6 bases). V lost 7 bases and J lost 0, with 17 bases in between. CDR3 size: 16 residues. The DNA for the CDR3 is TGTGCCAGCATCCTGGGGGCCCTCCCTAGCACAGATACGCAGTATTTT. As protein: CASILGALPSTDTQYF.

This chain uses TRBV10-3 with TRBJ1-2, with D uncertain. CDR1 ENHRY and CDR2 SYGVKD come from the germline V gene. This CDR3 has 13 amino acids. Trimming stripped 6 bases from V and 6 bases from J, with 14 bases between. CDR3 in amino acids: CAISQTSTHGYTF. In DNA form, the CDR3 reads TGTGCCATCAGCCAGACTTCAACACATGGCTACACCTTC.